Given below is one TCR beta chain in context. These data are taken from a study of cytomegalovirus exposure and HLA in healthy donors. The CDR3 has 13 residues. CDR1 MNHNY and CDR2 SVGAGI come from the germline V gene (reference sequence). J was trimmed by 6 bases and V by 10 bases; bases with no gene match: 6. The primer mix had 60 Vbeta and 13 Jbeta primers. Here immunoSEQ multiplex PCR was the method, and the copy in TCRdb shows in-frame clones only, minus some. This sample has some 150,000 clones, with over 60% found just once. The clonotype originates from a woman in her thirties in good health and CMV-seropositive. The rearrangement uses TRBV6-6 and TRBJ1-6; 7 positions match TRBD1. The specimen was PBMCs. The CDR3 region has the DNA TGTGCCACCTGTTCAGGGGGTAATTCACCCCTCCACTTT. Encoded protein: CATCSGGNSPLHF.